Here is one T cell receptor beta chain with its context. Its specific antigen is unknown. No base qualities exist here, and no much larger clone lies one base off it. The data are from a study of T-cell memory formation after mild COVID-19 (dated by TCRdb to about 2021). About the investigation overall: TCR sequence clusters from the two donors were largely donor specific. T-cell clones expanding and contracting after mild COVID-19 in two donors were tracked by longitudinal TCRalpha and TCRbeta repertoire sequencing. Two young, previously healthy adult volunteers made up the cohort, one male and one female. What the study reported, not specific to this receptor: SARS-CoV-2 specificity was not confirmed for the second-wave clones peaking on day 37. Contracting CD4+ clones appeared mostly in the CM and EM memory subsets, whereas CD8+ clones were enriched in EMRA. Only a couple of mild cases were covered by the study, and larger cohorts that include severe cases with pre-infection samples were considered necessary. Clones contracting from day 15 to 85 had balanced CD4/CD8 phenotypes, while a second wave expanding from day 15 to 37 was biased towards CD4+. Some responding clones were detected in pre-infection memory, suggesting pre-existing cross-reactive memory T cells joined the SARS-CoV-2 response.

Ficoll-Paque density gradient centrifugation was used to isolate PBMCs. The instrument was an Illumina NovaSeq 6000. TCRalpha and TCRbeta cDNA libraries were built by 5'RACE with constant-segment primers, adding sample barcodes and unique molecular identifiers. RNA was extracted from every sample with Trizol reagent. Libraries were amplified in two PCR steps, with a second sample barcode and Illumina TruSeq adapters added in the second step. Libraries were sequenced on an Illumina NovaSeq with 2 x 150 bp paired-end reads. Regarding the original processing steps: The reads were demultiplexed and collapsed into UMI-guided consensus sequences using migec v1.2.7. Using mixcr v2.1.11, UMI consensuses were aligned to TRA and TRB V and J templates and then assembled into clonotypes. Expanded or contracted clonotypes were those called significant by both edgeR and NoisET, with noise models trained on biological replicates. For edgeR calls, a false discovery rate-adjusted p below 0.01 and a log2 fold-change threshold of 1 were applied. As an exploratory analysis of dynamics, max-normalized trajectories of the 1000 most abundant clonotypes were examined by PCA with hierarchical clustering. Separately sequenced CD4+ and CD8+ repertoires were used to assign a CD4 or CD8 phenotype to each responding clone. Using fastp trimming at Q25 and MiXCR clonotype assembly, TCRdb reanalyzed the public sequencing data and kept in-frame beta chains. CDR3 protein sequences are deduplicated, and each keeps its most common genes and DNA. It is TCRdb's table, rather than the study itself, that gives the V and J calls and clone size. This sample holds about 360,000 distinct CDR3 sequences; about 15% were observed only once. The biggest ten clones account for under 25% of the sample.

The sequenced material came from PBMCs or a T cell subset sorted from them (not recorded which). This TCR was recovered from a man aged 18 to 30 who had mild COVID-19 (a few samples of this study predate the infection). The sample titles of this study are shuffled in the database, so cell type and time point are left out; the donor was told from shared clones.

The CDR3 in this case is CAIRQETQYF. The DNA reads TGTGCCATCAGGCAGGAGACCCAGTACTTC. The chain joins TRBV10-3 to TRBJ2-5, with the D gene call left open. The CDR3, cysteine through phenylalanine, is 10 amino acids long. Of the read, only the CDR3 DNA is kept; its 30 bases are in frame from base 1. The germline V gene gives CDR1 as ENHRY and CDR2 as SYGVKD. At the junction V is shortened by 6 bases and J by 5 bases, with 4 bases in between.